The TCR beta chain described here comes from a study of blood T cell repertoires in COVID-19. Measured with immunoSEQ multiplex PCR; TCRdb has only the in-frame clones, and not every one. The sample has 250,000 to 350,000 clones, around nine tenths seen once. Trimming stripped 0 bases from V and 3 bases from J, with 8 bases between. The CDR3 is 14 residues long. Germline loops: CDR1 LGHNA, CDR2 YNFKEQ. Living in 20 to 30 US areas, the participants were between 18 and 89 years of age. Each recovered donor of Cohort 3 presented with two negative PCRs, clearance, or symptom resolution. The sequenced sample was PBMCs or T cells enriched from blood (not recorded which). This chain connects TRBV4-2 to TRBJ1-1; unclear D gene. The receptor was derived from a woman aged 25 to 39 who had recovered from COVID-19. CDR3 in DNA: TGTGCCAGCAGCCAAGATTTGGCACACACTGAAGCTTTCTTT. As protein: CASSQDLAHTEAFF.